The 23 T cell receptor beta chains in this list originate from one sample, sequenced in a study of beta chain features in type 1 diabetes. Reverse transcribing all isolated RNA meant expressed TCRB transcripts were sequenced. Using immunoSEQ multiplex PCR, the repertoire was profiled, and TCRdb retains in-frame clones only, with some absent. The data show over 700,000 clones, 17% seen once. The sample consisted of naive CD4+ T cells from blood. These receptors were collected from a woman aged 18-29 years in good health.

V is TRBV18 and J is TRBJ1-2; D is unclear. The CDR3 runs to 13 residues. V was clipped by 3 bases and J by 7 bases, with 12 bases between them. Germline V gene sequence: CDR1 KGHSH, CDR2 LQKENI. CDR3 in DNA: TGTGCCAGCTCACCCAGTGAGGTTGCTGGCTACACCTTC. This codes for CASSPSEVAGYTF. The full variable domain, rest sourced from reference TRBV18 and TRBJ1-2, is NAGVMQNPRHLVRRRGQEARLRCSPMKGHSHVYWYRQLPEEGLKFMVYLQKENIIDESGMPKERFSAEFPKEGPSILRIQQVVRGDSAAYFCASSPSEVAGYTFGSGTRLTVV.

The rearrangement links TRBV4-1 to TRBJ2-7; D ambiguous. CDR1 MGHRA and CDR2 YSYEKL come from the germline V gene. This CDR3 is 13 amino acids long. V shed 4 bases and J shed 3 bases, with 10 bases lying between them. CDR3 protein: CASSRDANYEQYF. The CDR3 nucleotides read TGCGCCAGCAGCCGAGACGCCAACTACGAGCAGTACTTC.

The chain uses TRBV7-2 and TRBJ2-1; D might be TRBD2 (6 bases). This CDR3 is built from 16 residues. CDR1 and CDR2 (germline): SGHTA, FQGNSA. V gave up 5 bases and J gave up 6 bases, with 20 bases separating them. The CDR3 DNA follows: TGTGCCAGCAGCCCAAGTCCCGGTAGCGGACTCAATGAGCAGTTCTTC. It is translated as CASSPSPGSGLNEQFF.

This chain links TRBV6-6 with TRBJ2-1; tentatively, D is TRBD2 (6 bases). The V end lost 6 bases, the J end lost 10 bases, and 19 bases lay between the germline ends. The CDR3 is 14 residues long. Germline lookup yields CDR1 MNHNY and CDR2 SVGAGI (reference sequence). Here the CDR3 DNA reads TGTGCCAGCAGCCCGGGACTCCCAACCGCGGAGCAGTTCTTC. Its translation: CASSPGLPTAEQFF.

In this sample, this clone turned up once. At one end the junction does not follow the germline gene, possibly because of a read error. Other DNA sequences in the same sample also yield this CDR3. The V gene is TRBV2, the J gene TRBJ2-3; D is perhaps TRBD1 or TRBD2 (5 bases each). Looked up from germline, CDR1 is SNHLY and CDR2 is FYNNEI. There are 13 residues in the CDR3. CDR3 coding DNA: TGTGCCAGCAGTGACCAGGGAGCAGACACGCAGTATTTT. It encodes CASSDQGADTQYF.

Only a few counts were recorded for this clone. The V gene is TRBV28, the J gene TRBJ2-7; no firm D call. Germline V gene lookup returns CDR1 MDHEN and CDR2 SYDVKM. CDR3 length: 12 residues. V was pared by 7 bases and J by 1 base, with 8 bases between. The CDR3 DNA is TGTGCCAGCACCCGAGCGTCCTACGAGCAGTACTTC. This codes for CASTRASYEQYF. Supplemented by reference TRBV28 and TRBJ2-7, the full variable domain reads DVKVTQSSRYLVKRTGEKVFLECVQDMDHENMFWYRQDPGLGLRLIYFSYDVKMKEKGDIPEGYSVSREKKERFSLILESASTNQTSMYLCASTRASYEQYFGPGTRLTVT.

The table lists this clone with many counts. J is TRBJ2-3 and V is TRBV10-3; D is ambiguous. Germline V gene lookup returns CDR1 ENHRY and CDR2 SYGVKD. Trimming removed 4 bases from V and 3 bases from J, with 8 bases in between. The CDR3 consists of 13 residues. The CDR3 sequence is CAISVEKTDTQYF. The CDR3 DNA reads as TGTGCCATCAGTGTGGAGAAAACAGATACGCAGTATTTT.

In nucleotides, the CDR3 is TGTGCCAGCAGTCAACAGGGGTGGGGCTACACCTTC. It translates to CASSQQGWGYTF. The genes are TRBV28 and TRBJ1-2; 7 bases agree with TRBD1. CDR3 size: 12 residues. The germline CDR1 and CDR2 sequences are MDHEN and SYDVKM. With V trimmed by 5 bases and J by 8 bases, 5 bases remained unmatched.

With respect to this clone: Other nucleotide sequences in the sample specify the same CDR3. V gene TRBV6-5 combines with J gene TRBJ1-2, with D unresolved. V was pared by 6 bases and J by 8 bases, with 19 bases between. The length of the CDR3 is 14 residues. CDR1 is MNHEY, CDR2 SVGAGI, per germline. CDR3 amino acids: CASRRRDPLGGYTF. Here the CDR3 DNA reads TGTGCCAGCAGACGTAGAGATCCTCTGGGAGGCTACACCTTC.

The chain uses TRBV4-2 and TRBJ2-7; D possibly uses TRBD1 or TRBD2 (5 bases each). CDR1 and CDR2 (germline): LGHNA, YNFKEQ. This CDR3 contains 13 residues. V dropped 1 base and J dropped 5 bases, with 9 bases sitting between them. CDR3 region: CASSQGQGDEQYF. The CDR3 bases are TGTGCCAGCAGCCAAGGCCAGGGAGACGAGCAGTACTTC.

This clone was counted only a few times. The chain employs TRBV4-2 and TRBJ2-1; 7 nucleotides match TRBD2. The CDR3 is 15 residues long. V shed 4 bases, J shed 3 bases, and the junction held 6 bases outside the gene matches. Looked up from germline, CDR1 is LGHNA and CDR2 is YNFKEQ. CDR3 loop: CASSRGGRGYNEQFF. In DNA, the CDR3 is TGTGCCAGCAGCCGAGGAGGGAGGGGCTACAATGAGCAGTTCTTC.

The rearrangement uses TRBV7-2 and TRBJ2-7; 13 bases line up with TRBD2. Looked up from germline, CDR1 is SGHTA and CDR2 is FQGNSA. There are 14 residues in the CDR3. The ends lost 4 bases at V and 8 bases at J; junction bases unmatched: 5. CDR3 amino acids: CASSSGLAGAQQYF. CDR3 DNA sequence: TGTGCCAGCAGCTCCGGACTAGCGGGAGCCCAGCAGTACTTC.

The V call is TRBV6-1, the J call TRBJ1-2, with TRBD1 as a possible D gene (5 bases). The CDR3 has 13 amino acids. The V end lost 5 bases, the J end lost 3 bases, and 10 bases lay between the germline ends. CDR1 and CDR2 (germline): MNHNS, SASEGT. CDR3 bases: TGTGCCAGCAGTTCCCAGGGTGACTATGGCTACACCTTC. Its translation: CASSSQGDYGYTF.

The gene calls are TRBV5-1 and TRBJ2-5; a possible D gene is TRBD2 (6 bases). The length of the CDR3 is 14 residues. CDR1 is SGHRS and CDR2 is YFSETQ in the germline V gene. Trimming shortened V by 4 bases and J by 5 bases, and 15 bases separated the two germline ends. CDR3 residues: CASSMTRTLETQYF. The CDR3 coding sequence is TGCGCCAGCAGCATGACTAGGACCCTGGAGACCCAGTACTTC.

The chain is built from TRBV6-5 and TRBJ2-2, with a possible D match to TRBD1 (6 bases). Germline V gene sequence: CDR1 MNHEY, CDR2 SVGAGI. This CDR3 is 14 amino acids long. V was shortened by 2 bases and J by 6 bases, with 10 bases between the two germline ends. CDR3 amino acids: CASSYQGLAGELFF. DNA for the CDR3: TGTGCCAGCAGTTACCAGGGGCTGGCCGGGGAGCTGTTTTTT.

The J gene is TRBJ2-1, the V gene TRBV7-3; 7 bases agree with TRBD1. Per the germline V gene, CDR1 is SGHTA and CDR2 is FQGTGA. V shed 0 bases and J 6 bases; nucleotides not matched to a gene: 2. This CDR3 is built from 14 residues. The CDR3 region has the DNA TGTGCCAGCAGCTTAACCGGGACAGCCAATGAGCAGTTCTTC. It specifies CASSLTGTANEQFF. Looking up the rest from reference TRBV7-3 and TRBJ2-1 gives the full variable domain: GAGVSQTPSNKVTEKGKYVELRCDPISGHTALYWYRQSLGQGPEFLIYFQGTGAADDSGLPNDRFFAVRPEGSVSTLKIQRTERGDSAVYLCASSLTGTANEQFFGPGTRLTVL.

The chain is built from TRBV2 and TRBJ2-2, with a tentative D call TRBD1 (6 bases). The CDR3 has 16 amino acids. The germline gives CDR1 SNHLY, CDR2 FYNNEI. Trimming shortened V by 6 bases and J by 1 base, and 15 bases separated the two germline ends. Written as DNA, the CDR3 is TGTGCCAGCAGCTACCGGGACAAATTGAACACCGGGGAGCTGTTTTTT. Its protein product is CASSYRDKLNTGELFF.

The chain recombines TRBV7-9 with TRBJ1-3, with unresolved D. Germline CDR1 SEHNR, CDR2 FQNEAQ (reference sequence). CDR3 length equals 12 residues. The V end was cut by 4 bases, the J end by 7 bases, with 8 bases between. The CDR3 reads CASSSPVNTIYF. Written as DNA, the CDR3 is TGTGCCAGCAGCTCCCCAGTCAACACCATATATTTT.

This chain uses TRBV6-6 with TRBJ2-5; D not certain. CDR3 length: 12 residues. Germline V CDR1 and CDR2: MNHNY, SVGAGI (reference sequence). The V and J ends lost 2 bases and 3 bases respectively, with 4 bases between them. CDR3 DNA sequence: TGTGCCAGCAGTTACGTTAAAGAGACCCAGTACTTC. It translates to CASSYVKETQYF.

This sequence joins TRBV29-1 and TRBJ2-3; TRBD1 might be the D (5 bases). Germline CDR1 reads SQVTM; CDR2 reads ANQGSEA. The CDR3 totals 16 residues. Deletions cut 6 bases from V and 1 base from J, with 20 bases between. CDR3 sequence reads: CSVSNPRDRGTDTQYF. The CDR3 nucleotides are TGCAGCGTCAGCAACCCCCGAGACAGAGGCACAGATACGCAGTATTTT.

The V and J genes are TRBV5-5 and TRBJ1-4, with 9 bases fitting TRBD1. V was pared by 4 bases and J by 8 bases, with 12 bases of the junction left unmatched. Germline CDR1 SGHKS, CDR2 YYEKEE (reference sequence). This CDR3 contains 16 residues. Here the CDR3 reads CASSLTGGNQREKLFF. The CDR3 bases are TGTGCCAGCAGCCTTACAGGGGGCAATCAGAGGGAAAAACTGTTTTTT. The variable domain in full, with the rest retrieved from reference TRBV5-5 and TRBJ1-4, is DAGVTQSPTHLIKTRGQQVTLRCSPISGHKSVSWYQQVLGQGPQFIFQYYEKEERGRGNFPDRFSARQFPNYSSELNVNALLLGDSALYLCASSLTGGNQREKLFFGSGTQLSVL.

This clone came up a few times. V usage is TRBV4-2 and J usage is TRBJ1-1; TRBD1 might be the D (5 bases). This CDR3 is 13 amino acids long. Deletions cut 0 bases from V and 8 bases from J, with 10 bases between. Germline V gene lookup returns CDR1 LGHNA and CDR2 YNFKEQ. CDR3 sequence: CASSQDRELEAFF. The CDR3 region has the DNA TGTGCCAGCAGCCAAGACAGGGAACTCGAAGCTTTCTTT.

This clone was observed a handful of times. The gene calls are TRBV6-5 and TRBJ2-3; D is unclear. The CDR3 is 15 amino acids. Per the germline V gene, CDR1 is MNHEY and CDR2 is SVGAGI. Trimming left V 5 bases short and J 3 bases short, with 15 bases between. CDR3 nucleotides: TGTGCCAGCAGTCAACTGAACAGAGAAACAGATACGCAGTATTTT. This encodes CASSQLNRETDTQYF.